This T cell receptor beta chain came from a study of blood T cell repertoires in COVID-19. Original handling: Estimated nucleated cell counts came from reference gene primer amplification. The assay was immunoSEQ multiplex PCR, and TCRdb's table has in-frame clones only and misses some. The V and J calls and clone size are taken from that table; D and trimming were inferred from the DNA. The sample holds around 270,000 clones, more than 85% seen once. CDR3 length equals 16 residues. V was pared by 7 bases and J by 1 base, with 19 bases between. CDR1 SGHRS and CDR2 YFSETQ come from the germline V gene.

This TCR came from a man aged 40-50 years with acute or convalescent COVID-19. The sequenced sample consisted of peripheral blood. The chain links TRBV5-1 to TRBJ2-3, with TRBD2 as a possible D gene (6 bases). CDR3 DNA sequence: TGCGCCAGCCAGATGGGAGGCCTGGGAGGCACAGATACGCAGTATTTT. This gives the protein CASQMGGLGGTDTQYF.